These T cell receptor beta chains were read from a single sample in a study of human T cells and chemical hapten exposure. Each CDR3 protein gets one entry after TCRdb re-called the RACE reads with MiXCR. The sample records about 380,000 distinct CDR3 sequences, 4% to 6% being singletons. The sequences come from whole blood, collected in connection with sensitization to the hapten diphenylcyclopropenone (DPC). These receptors originate from a woman between 45 and 65 years old with alopecia areata. Some clones in this sample may be carry-over from other donors' samples. CDR3s include the opening cysteine and the closing phenylalanine or tryptophan. The D gene is left open where the match is weak. Clone size, where shown, is once, few, many, or a class for clones that have expanded.

J,V,D,size,DNA,CDR3
TRBJ2-3,TRBV20-1,TRBD2,NA,TGCAGTGCTAGCCCGCGGGGGGGCACAGATACGCAGTATTTT,CSASPRGGTDTQYF
TRBJ2-7,TRBV20-1,NA,many,TGCAGTGCGGGTGCCTACGAGCAGTACTTC,CSAGAYEQYF
TRBJ2-3,TRBV28,TRBD2,few,TGTGCCAGCAGTCCCCAGAGGGGAGGGAATACAGATACGCAGTATTTT,CASSPQRGGNTDTQYF
TRBJ2-1,TRBV11-2,TRBD2,many,TGTGCCAGCAGCTTAGGGGCTAGCGGGTACAATGAGCAGTTCTTC,CASSLGASGYNEQFF
TRBJ2-1,TRBV28,NA,NA,TGTGCCAGCAGCTGGGGGAACAATGAGCTGTTCTTC,CASSWGNNELFF
TRBJ1-5,TRBV28,TRBD1,many,TGTGCCAGCAGTTCCCCGGGACAGGGGGCGCCTCAGCCCCAGCATTTT,CASSSPGQGAPQPQHF
TRBJ1-1,TRBV3-1,NA,few,TGTGCCAGCAGCCGGGTGGGAAACACTGAAGCTTTCTTT,CASSRVGNTEAFF
TRBJ2-3,TRBV29-1,TRBD1,few,TGCAGCGTTGGGACAGGGGGGACAGATACGCAGTATTTT,CSVGTGGTDTQYF
TRBJ1-5,TRBV5-4,NA,few,TGTGCCAGCAGCTTAAATGGCGACAGCTTCAATCAGCCCCAGCATTTT,CASSLNGDSFNQPQHF
TRBJ2-2,TRBV12-3/TRBV12-4,NA,few,TGTGCCAGCAGTTTTCGGACAGATTACACCGGGGAGCTGTTTTTT,CASSFRTDYTGELFF
TRBJ2-7,TRBV20-1,NA,many,TGCAGTGCTAGCGGCGGGGTAACCTACGAGCAGTACTTC,CSASGGVTYEQYF
TRBJ2-3,TRBV5-1,TRBD1,NA,TGCGCCAGCAGCAATAAACAGGGGGCAGGAGATACGCAGTATTTT,CASSNKQGAGDTQYF
TRBJ2-1,TRBV9,TRBD2,many,TGTGCCAGCAGCGTAGGGCTAGCGGGACTTTACAATGAGCAGTTCTTC,CASSVGLAGLYNEQFF